The source of this T cell receptor beta chain is a study of blood T cell repertoires in COVID-19. Sequenced by immunoSEQ multiplex PCR; TCRdb stores in-frame clones only, minus some. The table includes about 270,000 clones, roughly 90% detected once. CDR1 is SGHRS and CDR2 is YFSETQ in the germline V gene. Trimming cost V 3 bases and J 0 bases, with 10 bases left between them. CDR3 length: 15 amino acids. The receptor was isolated from a woman between 35 and 50 years old with acute COVID-19. The V gene is TRBV5-1, the J gene TRBJ1-5; a possible D gene is TRBD1 (6 bases). Material for sequencing was PBMCs or T cells enriched from blood (not recorded which). DNA for the CDR3: TGCGCCAGCAGCTCCCGACAGGATAGCAATCAGCCCCAGCATTTT. Its protein product is CASSSRQDSNQPQHF.